The entry that follows covers one T cell receptor (beta chain) sequence. This sample is part of a study of OX40 agonist ivuxolimab in advanced cancers. V shed 4 bases and J shed 7 bases, with 11 bases lying between them. This CDR3 spans 13 amino acids. Germline assignment: CDR1 MRHNA and CDR2 SNTAGT. The repertoire was sequenced with immunoSEQ multiplex PCR; TCRdb's copy has only in-frame clones and lacks some. The sample lists about 50,000 clones, 79% occurring once. Cycle 7 day 1, cycle 4 day 1, and baseline were the timepoints at which blood was sampled. The chain employs TRBV6-4 and TRBJ1-5; D is unresolved. The receptor comes from an adult with an advanced solid tumor such as melanoma, head and neck, liver or kidney cancer. The input for sequencing was CD4+ or CD8+ T cells sorted from blood, taken in a trial of the OX40 agonist ivuxolimab. The CDR3 sequence is CASSVGGEQPQHF. For the CDR3, the DNA is TGTGCCAGCAGTGTCGGCGGTGAACAGCCCCAGCATTTT.